The sequence of this T cell receptor beta chain was determined in a study of human CD8 memory T cell subsets (dated by TCRdb to about 2020). With respect to the entire study: TCRbeta repertoires of stem-like (TSTEM), progenitor exhausted-like (TPEX) and effector memory CD8+ T cell subsets were compared to assess their clonal relationships. TCRbeta repertoires were obtained from TSTEM, TPEX and effector memory subsets contributed by each of about 6 donors. Beyond this particular receptor, the publication reports: Clonotypes were shared with effector memory cells by both stem-like subsets, but only minimal overlap was found between TSTEM and TPEX repertoires, suggesting distinct antigen spectra. Only TCRbeta chains were sequenced, and the repertoire comparisons were based on roughly six donors and tested using paired t-tests with Bonferroni correction. Greater repertoire diversity in TSTEM than in TPEX subsets was suggested by Chao1 estimates, potentially reflecting a broader range of specificities. Normalized Shannon-Wiener diversity was similarly high in the TSTEM and TPEX subsets, while the effector memory subsets were comparatively less diverse.

CCR7+ PD-1- TIGIT- cells were classified as stem-like memory CD8+ T cells (TSTEM). Density gradient separation was used to isolate peripheral blood mononuclear cells from buffy coats of healthy donors. The study enriched total CD8+ T cells through negative magnetic separation using EasySep or MojoSort CD8+ T cell isolation kits. For each subset, total RNA was extracted using an RNeasy Mini Kit from duplicate vials of 150,000 sorted CD8+ T cells. PBMCs were used either fresh or after being cryopreserved in fetal bovine serum containing approximately 10% DMSO. Fluorescence-activated cell sorting on a FACSAria III was used to sort CD8+ T cell subsets to purity. The germline V gene provides CDR1 SNHLY and CDR2 FYNNEI. Spanning cysteine to phenylalanine, the CDR3 consists of 14 amino acids. No DNA accompanies this entry. As concerns this clonotype: Its antigen remains undetermined.

The sequencing machine was a NextSeq 550. A Human TCR Profiling Kit was used to prepare UMI-labeled 5' RACE TCRbeta libraries. Every TCRbeta library was prepared in parallel, with the same number of PCR cycles used for all of the libraries. The authors' analysis ran thus. Between about 2,700 and 20,000 functional CDR3beta clonotypes were contained in each TCRbeta library. UMI extraction and consensus assembly used MIGEC 1.2.9, requiring at least three reads per UMI. In-frame CDR3beta repertoires were extracted with MiXCR 3.0.3. After each sample was downsampled to 42,000 randomly selected UMIs, diversity metrics were computed in VDJtools 1.2.1. For the top 3,000 clones of each sample pair, the repertoire overlap metrics D, R and F2 were calculated in VDJtools. TCRdb reprocessed the reads and assigns one entry to each CDR3 protein sequence, leaving out DNA. The V and J calls reflect TCRdb's pipeline rather than the authors' work. The sample's own table lists 7,000 or so distinct CDR3 sequences. Jointly, the top ten make up about 22% of the sample.

This receptor was obtained from a human donor in good health. Specimen: CD8+ stem-like memory T cells (TSCM and TCM) sorted from PBMCs. Taken with the paper, the label for cell subset or site translates to: stem-like memory CD8 T cells (TSTEM), CCR7+ PD-1- TIGIT-. This chain is built from TRBV2 and TRBJ1-5. The CDR3 reads CASSEDVVVQPQHF.